This TCR beta chain was sequenced for a study of T-cell reconstitution after alpha-beta-depleted transplantation in children. The sample holds a few counts of this clonotype. Antigen: not known. V shed 1 base and J shed 2 bases, with 12 bases lying between them. The germline CDR1 and CDR2 sequences are SGHTA and FQGNSA. This CDR3 region has 15 residues. It was with unique molecular identifiers that the TCRbeta library was prepared. TCRdb called the PCR reads again in MiXCR, with one record for every CDR3 protein. The sample lists approximately 800,000 distinct CDR3 sequences; roughly 15% were seen once. Broader study findings: The origin of high day-60 TCRbeta diversity in some patients lay in surviving recipient T cells and thymic progenitors. The origin of alpha-beta T cells about two months after transplant was reportedly several hundred expanded graft clones. A year had passed since transplant, and T-cell counts and diversity by then came mostly from newly produced T cells.

Source: PBMCs, mostly from graft donor cells, taken 360 days after TCRalphabeta/CD19-depleted stem cell transplant. This rearrangement joins TRBV7-2 to TRBJ2-7; TRBD1 is a possible D gene (6 bases). The sequence was obtained from a male patient between 10 and 17 years old who had a stem cell transplant for acute lymphoblastic leukemia, so the T cells may come from the graft donor. The CDR3: CASSLGTGNPYEQYF. Written as DNA, the CDR3 is TGTGCCAGCAGCTTAGGTACAGGGAACCCCTACGAGCAGTACTTC.